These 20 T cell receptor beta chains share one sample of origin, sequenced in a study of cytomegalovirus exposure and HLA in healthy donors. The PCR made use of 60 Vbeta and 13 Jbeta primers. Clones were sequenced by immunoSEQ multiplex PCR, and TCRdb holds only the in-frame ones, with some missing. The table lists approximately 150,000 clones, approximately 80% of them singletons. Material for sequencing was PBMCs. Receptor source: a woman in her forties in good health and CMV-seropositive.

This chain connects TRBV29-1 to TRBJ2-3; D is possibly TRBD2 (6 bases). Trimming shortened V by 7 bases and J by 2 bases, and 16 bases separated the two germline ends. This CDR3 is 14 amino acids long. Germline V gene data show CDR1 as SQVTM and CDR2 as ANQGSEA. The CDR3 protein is CSAPGLLITDTQYF. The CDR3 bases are TGCAGCGCACCTGGACTATTAATCACAGATACGCAGTATTTT.

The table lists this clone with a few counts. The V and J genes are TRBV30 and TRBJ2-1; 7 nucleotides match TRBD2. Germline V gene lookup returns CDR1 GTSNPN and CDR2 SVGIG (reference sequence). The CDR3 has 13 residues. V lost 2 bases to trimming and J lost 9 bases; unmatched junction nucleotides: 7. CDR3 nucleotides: TGTGCCTGGAGTAGCGGGGAGGGCACTGAGCAGTTCTTC. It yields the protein CAWSSGEGTEQFF.

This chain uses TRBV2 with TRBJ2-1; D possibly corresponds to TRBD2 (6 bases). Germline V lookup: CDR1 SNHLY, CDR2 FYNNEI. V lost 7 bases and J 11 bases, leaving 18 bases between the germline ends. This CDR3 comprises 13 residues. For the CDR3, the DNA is TGTGCCAGCACTGGCAGGGACTCAAACAAGCAGTTCTTC. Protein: CASTGRDSNKQFF.

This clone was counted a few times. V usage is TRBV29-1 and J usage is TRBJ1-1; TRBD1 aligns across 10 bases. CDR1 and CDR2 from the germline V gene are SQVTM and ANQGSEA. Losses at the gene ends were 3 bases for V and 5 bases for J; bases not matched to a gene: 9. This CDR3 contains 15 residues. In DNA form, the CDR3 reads TGCAGCGTTGAGGGGGACAGGGGAAGGAGGACTGAAGCTTTCTTT. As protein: CSVEGDRGRRTEAFF.

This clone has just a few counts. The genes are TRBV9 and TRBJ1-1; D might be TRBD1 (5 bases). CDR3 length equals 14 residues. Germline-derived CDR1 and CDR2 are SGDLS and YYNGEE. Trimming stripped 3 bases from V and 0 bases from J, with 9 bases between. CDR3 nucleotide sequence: TGTGCCAGCAGCGGACAGACTTTGAACACTGAAGCTTTCTTT. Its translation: CASSGQTLNTEAFF.

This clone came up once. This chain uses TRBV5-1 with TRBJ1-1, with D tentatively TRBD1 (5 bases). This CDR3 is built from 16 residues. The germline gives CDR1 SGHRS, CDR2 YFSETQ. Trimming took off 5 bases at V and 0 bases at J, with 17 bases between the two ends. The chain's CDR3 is CASRPGGSVMNTEAFF. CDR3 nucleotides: TGCGCCAGCAGGCCCGGGGGGAGTGTAATGAACACTGAAGCTTTCTTT.

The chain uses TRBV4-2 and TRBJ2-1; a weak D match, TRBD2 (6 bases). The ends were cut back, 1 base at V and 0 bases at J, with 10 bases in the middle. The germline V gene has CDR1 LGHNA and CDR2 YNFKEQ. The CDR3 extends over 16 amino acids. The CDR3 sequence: CASSQGRGSSYNEQFF. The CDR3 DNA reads TGTGCCAGCAGCCAAGGGAGGGGATCCTCCTACAATGAGCAGTTCTTC.

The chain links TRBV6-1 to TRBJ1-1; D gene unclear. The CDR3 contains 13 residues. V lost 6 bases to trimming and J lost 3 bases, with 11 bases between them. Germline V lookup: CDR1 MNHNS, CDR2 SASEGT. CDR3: CASRRVFDTEAFF. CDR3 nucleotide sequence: TGTGCCAGCAGGAGGGTTTTTGACACTGAAGCTTTCTTT.

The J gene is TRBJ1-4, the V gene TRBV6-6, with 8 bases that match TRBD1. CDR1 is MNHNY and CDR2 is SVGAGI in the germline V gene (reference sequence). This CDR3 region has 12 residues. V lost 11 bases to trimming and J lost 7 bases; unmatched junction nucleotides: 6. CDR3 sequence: CASEQGGEKLFF. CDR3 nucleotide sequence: TGTGCCTCGGAACAGGGGGGTGAAAAACTGTTTTTT.

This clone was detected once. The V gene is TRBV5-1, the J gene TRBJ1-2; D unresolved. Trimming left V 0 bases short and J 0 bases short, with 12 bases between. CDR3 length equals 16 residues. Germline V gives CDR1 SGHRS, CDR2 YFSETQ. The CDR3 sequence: CASSLGGVGANYGYTF. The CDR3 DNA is TGCGCCAGCAGCTTGGGTGGTGTAGGAGCTAACTATGGCTACACCTTC.

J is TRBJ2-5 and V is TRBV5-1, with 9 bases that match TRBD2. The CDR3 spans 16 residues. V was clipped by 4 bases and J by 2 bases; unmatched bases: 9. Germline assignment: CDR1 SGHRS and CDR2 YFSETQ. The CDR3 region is CASSRVAGGRQETQYF. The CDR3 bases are TGCGCCAGCAGCCGGGTGGCGGGGGGGAGGCAAGAGACCCAGTACTTC. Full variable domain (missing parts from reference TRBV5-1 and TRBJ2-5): KAGVTQTPRYLIKTRGQQVTLSCSPISGHRSVSWYQQTPGQGLQFLFEYFSETQRNKGNFPGRFSGRQFSNSRSEMNVSTLELGDSALYLCASSRVAGGRQETQYFGPGTRLLVL.

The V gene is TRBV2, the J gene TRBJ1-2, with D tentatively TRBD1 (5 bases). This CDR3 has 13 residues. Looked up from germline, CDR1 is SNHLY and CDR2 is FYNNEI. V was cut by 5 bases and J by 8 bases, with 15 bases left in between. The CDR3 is CASSYTEGLGYTF. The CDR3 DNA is TGTGCCAGCAGTTACACGGAGGGACTCGGCTACACCTTC.

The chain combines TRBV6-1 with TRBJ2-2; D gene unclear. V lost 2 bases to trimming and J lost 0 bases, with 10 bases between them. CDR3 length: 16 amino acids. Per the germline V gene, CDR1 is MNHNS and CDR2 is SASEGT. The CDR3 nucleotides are TGTGCCAGCAGTGAACATCCCGCAGCGAACACCGGGGAGCTGTTTTTT. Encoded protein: CASSEHPAANTGELFF.

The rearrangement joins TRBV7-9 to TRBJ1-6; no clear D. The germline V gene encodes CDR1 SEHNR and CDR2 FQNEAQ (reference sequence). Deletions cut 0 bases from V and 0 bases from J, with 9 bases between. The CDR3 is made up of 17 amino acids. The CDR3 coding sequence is TGTGCCAGCAGCTTAGCTGCGGGAAGCTCCTATAATTCACCCCTCCACTTT. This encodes CASSLAAGSSYNSPLHF. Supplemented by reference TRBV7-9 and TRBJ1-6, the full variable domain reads DTGVSQNPRHKITKRGQNVTFRCDPISEHNRLYWYRQTLGQGPEFLTYFQNEAQLEKSRLLSDRFSAERPKGSFSTLEIQRTEQGDSAMYLCASSLAAGSSYNSPLHFGNGTRLTVT.

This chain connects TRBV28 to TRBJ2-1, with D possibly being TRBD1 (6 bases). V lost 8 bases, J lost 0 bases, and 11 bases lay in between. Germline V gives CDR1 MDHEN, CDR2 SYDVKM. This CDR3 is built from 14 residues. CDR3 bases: TGTGCCAGCCAATTAGGGGGCTCCTACAATGAGCAGTTCTTC. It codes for CASQLGGSYNEQFF.

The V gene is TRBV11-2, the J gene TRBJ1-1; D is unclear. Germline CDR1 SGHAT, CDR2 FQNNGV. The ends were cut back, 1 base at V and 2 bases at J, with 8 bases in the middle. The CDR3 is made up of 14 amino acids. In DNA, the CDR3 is TGTGCCAGCAGCTTAGGGAGTGGTAACACTGAAGCTTTCTTT. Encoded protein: CASSLGSGNTEAFF.

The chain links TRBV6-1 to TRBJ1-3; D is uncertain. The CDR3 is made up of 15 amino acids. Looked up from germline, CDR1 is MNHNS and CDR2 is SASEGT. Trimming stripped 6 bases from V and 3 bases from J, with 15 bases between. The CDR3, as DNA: TGTGCCAGCAGCGGCGGCGGGAAGGATGGAAACACCATATATTTT. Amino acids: CASSGGGKDGNTIYF.

CDR3 sequence reads: CAWTRRNSPLHF. The CDR3 nucleotides read TGTGCCTGGACCAGGCGTAATTCACCCCTCCACTTT. The genes are TRBV30 and TRBJ1-6; unclear D gene. Germline CDR1 is GTSNPN and CDR2 is SVGIG (reference sequence). The CDR3 is 12 residues long. V was trimmed by 4 bases and J by 6 bases, leaving 7 bases between them. The full variable domain, with the rest looked up from reference TRBV30 and TRBJ1-6, is SQTIHQWPATLVQPVGSPLSLECTVEGTSNPNLYWYRQAAGRGLQLLFYSVGIGQISSEVPQNLSASRPQDRQFILSSKKLLLSDSGFYLCAWTRRNSPLHFGNGTRLTVT.

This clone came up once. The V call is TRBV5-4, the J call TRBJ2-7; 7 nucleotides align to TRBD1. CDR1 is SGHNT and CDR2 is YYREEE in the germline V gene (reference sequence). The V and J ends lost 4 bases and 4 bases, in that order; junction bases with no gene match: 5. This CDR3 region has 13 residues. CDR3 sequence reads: CASSPRDRYEQYF. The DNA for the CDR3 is TGTGCCAGCAGCCCCAGGGACAGATACGAGCAGTACTTC. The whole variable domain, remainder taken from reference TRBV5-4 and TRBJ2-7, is ETGVTQSPTHLIKTRGQQVTLRCSSQSGHNTVSWYQQALGQGPQFIFQYYREEENGRGNFPPRFSGLQFPNYSSELNVNALELDDSALYLCASSPRDRYEQYFGPGTRLTVT.

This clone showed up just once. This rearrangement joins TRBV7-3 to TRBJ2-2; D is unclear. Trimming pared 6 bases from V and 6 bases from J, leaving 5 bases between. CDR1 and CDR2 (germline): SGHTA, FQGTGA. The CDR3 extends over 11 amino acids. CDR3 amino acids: CASRAAGELFF. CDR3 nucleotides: TGTGCCAGCAGGGCCGCCGGGGAGCTGTTTTTT.